This T cell receptor beta chain was identified in a study of T cell responses to AZD1222 COVID-19 vaccine. Whole-study results and caveats: Sampling captured repertoires only after the peak T cell response. Spike-specific TCR breadth and depth were elevated following two AZD1222 doses. Baseline serostatus was positive in only a handful of AZD1222 recipients.

Second-dose schedules of about 4 or about 12 weeks were combined. Note on this clone: Its antigen is not known.

The V segment lost 2 bases and the J segment 7 bases; nucleotides outside the gene matches: 7. Germline V lookup: CDR1 GTSNPN, CDR2 SVGIG (reference sequence). The CDR3 has 13 residues. Generated by immunoSEQ multiplex PCR, the TCRdb table keeps only in-frame clones and is missing some. The sample includes some 110,000 clones, more than 80% of them seen just once. J is TRBJ1-1 and V is TRBV30, with 7 nucleotides matching TRBD1. The TCR sequence derives from an adult who received the AZD1222 COVID-19 vaccine. Sequencing was performed on peripheral blood, taken 28 days after the second AZD1222 dose. CDR3 nucleotides: TGTGCCTGGAGTCTGACAGGGTCCGATGAAGCTTTCTTT. Its protein is CAWSLTGSDEAFF.